Listed here are 3 T cell receptor beta chains from one sample, sequenced in a study of T cell repertoires in cytomegalovirus infection (dated 2019 in TCRdb). The sequencing machine was an Illumina HiSeq 1500. In-frame beta chains were kept once TCRdb had trimmed the public reads at Q25 with fastp and called clones with MiXCR. Each record represents a unique CDR3 protein, reported with the most common genes and DNA among its rows. This sample comprises almost 500,000 distinct CDR3 sequences, approximately 10% of them detected only once. The ten largest clones take up about a tenth of the sample. The specimen sequenced was PBMCs. Receptors were obtained from a human donor in good health (CMV status not recorded). Some clones in this sample may be carry-over from other donors' samples.

This clonotype has more than one count but fewer than ten. V and J are TRBV7-9 and TRBJ1-2; 7 nucleotides align to TRBD1. After removal of 5 bases from V and 4 bases from J, the junction contained 7 bases not matched to a gene. Germline V gene sequence: CDR1 SEHNR, CDR2 FQNEAQ (reference sequence). This CDR3 is built from 14 residues. The CDR3: CASSKGDRGYGYTF. CDR3 sequence (DNA): TGTGCCAGCAGCAAGGGGGACAGAGGCTATGGCTACACCTTC.

Regarding this clonotype: Germline and junction disagree at one end, which may indicate a read error. The V call is TRBV27, the J call TRBJ2-1; 9 bases line up with TRBD1. The CDR3 length is 15 residues. Germline V gene sequence: CDR1 MNHEY, CDR2 SMNVEV (reference sequence). CDR3 protein: CASRRGGTGYTEQFF. The CDR3 DNA reads TGTGCCAGCAGGAGGGGCGGGACAGGGTACACTGAGCAGTTCTTC.

This clonotype was counted only a few times. This rearrangement joins TRBV5-4 to TRBJ1-2, with 9 bases matching TRBD1. Per germline, CDR1 SGHNT and CDR2 YYREEE (reference sequence). The CDR3 has 15 residues. V trimming: 3 bases; J trimming: 6 bases; junction bases outside the gene matches: 9. Here the CDR3 reads CASSSPGQGRHGYTF. The CDR3 coding sequence is TGTGCCAGCAGCTCCCCCGGACAGGGGAGACATGGCTACACCTTC.